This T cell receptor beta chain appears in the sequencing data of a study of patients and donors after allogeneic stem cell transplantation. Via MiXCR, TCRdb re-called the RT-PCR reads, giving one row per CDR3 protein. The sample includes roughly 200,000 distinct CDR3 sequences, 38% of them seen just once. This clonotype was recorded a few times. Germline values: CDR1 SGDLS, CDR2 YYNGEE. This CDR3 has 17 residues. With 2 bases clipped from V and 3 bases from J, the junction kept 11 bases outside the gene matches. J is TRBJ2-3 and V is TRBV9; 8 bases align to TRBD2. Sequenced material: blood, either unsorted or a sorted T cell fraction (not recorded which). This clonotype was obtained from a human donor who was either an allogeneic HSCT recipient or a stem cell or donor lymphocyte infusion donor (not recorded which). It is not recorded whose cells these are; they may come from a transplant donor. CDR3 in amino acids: CASSVSTGGGRTDTQYF. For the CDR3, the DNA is TGTGCCAGCAGCGTCTCGACTGGCGGGGGGAGGACAGATACGCAGTATTTT.